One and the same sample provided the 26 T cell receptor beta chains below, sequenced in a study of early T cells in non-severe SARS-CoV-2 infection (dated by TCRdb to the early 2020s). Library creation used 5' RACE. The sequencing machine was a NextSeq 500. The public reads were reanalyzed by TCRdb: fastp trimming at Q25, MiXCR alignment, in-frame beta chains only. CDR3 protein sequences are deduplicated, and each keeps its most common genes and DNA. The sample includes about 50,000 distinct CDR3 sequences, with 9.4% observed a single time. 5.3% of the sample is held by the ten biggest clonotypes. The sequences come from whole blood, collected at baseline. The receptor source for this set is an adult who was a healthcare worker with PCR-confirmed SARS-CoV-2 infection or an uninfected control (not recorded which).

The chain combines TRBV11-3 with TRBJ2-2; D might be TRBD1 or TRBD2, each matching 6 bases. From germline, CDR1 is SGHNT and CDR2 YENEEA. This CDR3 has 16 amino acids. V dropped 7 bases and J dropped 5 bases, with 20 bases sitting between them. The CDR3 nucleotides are TGTGCCAGCACCCCGGGGTCGGGGGCAGGGACCGGGGAGCTGTTTTTT. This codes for CASTPGSGAGTGELFF.

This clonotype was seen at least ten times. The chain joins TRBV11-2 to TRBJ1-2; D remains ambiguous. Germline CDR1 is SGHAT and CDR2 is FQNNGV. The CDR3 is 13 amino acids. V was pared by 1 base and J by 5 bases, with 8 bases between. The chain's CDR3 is CASSLAERYGYTF. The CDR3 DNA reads TGTGCCAGCAGCTTAGCCGAGCGTTATGGCTACACCTTC.

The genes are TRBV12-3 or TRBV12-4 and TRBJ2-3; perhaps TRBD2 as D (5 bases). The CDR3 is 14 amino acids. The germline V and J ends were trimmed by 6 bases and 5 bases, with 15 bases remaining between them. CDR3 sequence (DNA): TGTGCCAGCAGGAAGGCTGGGAGTATAGATACGCAGTATTTT. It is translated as CASRKAGSIDTQYF.

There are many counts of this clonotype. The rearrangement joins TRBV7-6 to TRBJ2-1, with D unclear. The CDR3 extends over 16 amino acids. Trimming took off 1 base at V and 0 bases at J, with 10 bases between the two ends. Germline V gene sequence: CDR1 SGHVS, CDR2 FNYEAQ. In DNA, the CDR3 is TGTGCCAGCAGCTTAGTAGGCACGAGCTCCTACAATGAGCAGTTCTTC. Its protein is CASSLVGTSSYNEQFF. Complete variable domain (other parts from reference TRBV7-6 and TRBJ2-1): GAGVSQSPRYKVTKRGQDVALRCDPISGHVSLYWYRQALGQGPEFLTYFNYEAQQDKSGLPNDRFSAERPEGSISTLTIQRTEQRDSAMYRCASSLVGTSSYNEQFFGPGTRLTVL.

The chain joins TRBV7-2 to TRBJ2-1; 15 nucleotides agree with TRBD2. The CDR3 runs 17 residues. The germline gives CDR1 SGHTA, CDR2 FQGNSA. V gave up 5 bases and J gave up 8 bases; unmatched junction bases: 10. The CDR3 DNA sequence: TGTGCCAGCAGCACCCGGACTAGCGGGGGGGCTGTCTATGAGCAGTTCTTC. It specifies CASSTRTSGGAVYEQFF. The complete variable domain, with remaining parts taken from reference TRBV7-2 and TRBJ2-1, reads GAGVSQSPSNKVTEKGKDVELRCDPISGHTALYWYRQSLGQGLEFLIYFQGNSAPDKSGLPSDRFSAERTGGSVSTLTIQRTQQEDSAVYLCASSTRTSGGAVYEQFFGPGTRLTVL.

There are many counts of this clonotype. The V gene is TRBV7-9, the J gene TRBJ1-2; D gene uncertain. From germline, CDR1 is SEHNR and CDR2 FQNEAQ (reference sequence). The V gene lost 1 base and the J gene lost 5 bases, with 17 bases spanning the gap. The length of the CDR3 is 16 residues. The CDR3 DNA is TGTGCCAGCAGCTTAGAATTAAGCGGAGATCAATATGGCTACACCTTC. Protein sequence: CASSLELSGDQYGYTF.

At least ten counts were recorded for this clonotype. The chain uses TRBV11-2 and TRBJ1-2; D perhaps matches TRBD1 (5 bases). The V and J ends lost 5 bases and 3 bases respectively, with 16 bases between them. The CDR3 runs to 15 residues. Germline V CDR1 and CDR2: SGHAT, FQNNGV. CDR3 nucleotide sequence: TGTGCCAGCAGCCGGCTGGAGGGACCTCACTATGGCTACACCTTC. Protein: CASSRLEGPHYGYTF.

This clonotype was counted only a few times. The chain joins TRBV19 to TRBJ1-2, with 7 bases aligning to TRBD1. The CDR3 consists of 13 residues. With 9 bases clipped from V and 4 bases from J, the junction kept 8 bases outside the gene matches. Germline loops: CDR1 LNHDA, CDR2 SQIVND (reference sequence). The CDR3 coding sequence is TGTGCCAGCTACGACAGGGAGCCCTATGGCTACACCTTC. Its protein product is CASYDREPYGYTF. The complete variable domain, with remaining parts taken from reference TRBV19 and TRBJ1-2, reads DGGITQSPKYLFRKEGQNVTLSCEQNLNHDAMYWYRQDPGQGLRLIYYSQIVNDFQKGDIAEGYSVSREKKESFPLTVTSAQKNPTAFYLCASYDREPYGYTFGSGTRLTVV.

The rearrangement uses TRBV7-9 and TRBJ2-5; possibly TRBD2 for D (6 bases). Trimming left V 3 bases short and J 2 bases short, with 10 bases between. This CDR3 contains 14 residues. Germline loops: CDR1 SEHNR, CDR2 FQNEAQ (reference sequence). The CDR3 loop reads CASSFGTGQETQYF. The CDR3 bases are TGTGCCAGCAGCTTCGGGACTGGACAAGAGACCCAGTACTTC.

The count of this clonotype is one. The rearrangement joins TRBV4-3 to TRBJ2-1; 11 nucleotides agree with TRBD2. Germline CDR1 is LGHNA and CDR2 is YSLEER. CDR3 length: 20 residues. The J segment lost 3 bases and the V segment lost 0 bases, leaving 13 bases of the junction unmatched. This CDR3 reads CASSQDPPSGGSVDYNEQFF. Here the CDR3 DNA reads TGCGCCAGCAGCCAAGATCCCCCTAGCGGGGGGTCCGTTGACTACAATGAGCAGTTCTTC.

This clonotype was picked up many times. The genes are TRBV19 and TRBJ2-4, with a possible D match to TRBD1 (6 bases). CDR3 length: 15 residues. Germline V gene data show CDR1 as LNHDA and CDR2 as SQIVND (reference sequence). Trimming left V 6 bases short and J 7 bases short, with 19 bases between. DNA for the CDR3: TGTGCCAGTAGCCCAACAATCAGGGGAACGAACATTCAGTACTTC. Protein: CASSPTIRGTNIQYF.

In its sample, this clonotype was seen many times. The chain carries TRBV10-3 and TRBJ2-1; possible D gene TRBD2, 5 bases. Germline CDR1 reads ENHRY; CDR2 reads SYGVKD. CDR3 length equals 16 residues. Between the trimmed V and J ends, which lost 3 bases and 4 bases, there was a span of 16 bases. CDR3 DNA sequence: TGTGCCATCAGTGAACCTAGCCCGCCTCATTACAATGAGCAGTTCTTC. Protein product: CAISEPSPPHYNEQFF.

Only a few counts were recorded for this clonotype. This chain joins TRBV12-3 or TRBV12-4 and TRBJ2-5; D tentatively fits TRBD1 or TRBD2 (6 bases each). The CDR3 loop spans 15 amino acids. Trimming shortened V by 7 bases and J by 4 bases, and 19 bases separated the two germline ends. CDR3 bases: TGTGCCAGCACCCGCTCGGGGGCGCTAGGAGAGACCCAGTACTTC. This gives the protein CASTRSGALGETQYF.

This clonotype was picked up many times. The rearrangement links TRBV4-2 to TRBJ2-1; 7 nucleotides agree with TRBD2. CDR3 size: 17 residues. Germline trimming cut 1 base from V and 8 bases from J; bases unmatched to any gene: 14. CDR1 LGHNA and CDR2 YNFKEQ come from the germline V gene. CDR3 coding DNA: TGTGCCAGCAGCCAAGTTCCGACCAGCGGGATAGGCTATGAGCAGTTCTTC. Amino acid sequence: CASSQVPTSGIGYEQFF.

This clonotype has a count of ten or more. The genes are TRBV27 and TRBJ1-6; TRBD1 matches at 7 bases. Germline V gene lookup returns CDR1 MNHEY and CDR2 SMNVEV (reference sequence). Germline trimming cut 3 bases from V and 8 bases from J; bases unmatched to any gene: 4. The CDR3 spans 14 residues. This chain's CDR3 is CASSFQGGYSPLHF. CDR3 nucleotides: TGTGCCAGCAGTTTTCAGGGGGGATATTCACCCCTCCACTTT.

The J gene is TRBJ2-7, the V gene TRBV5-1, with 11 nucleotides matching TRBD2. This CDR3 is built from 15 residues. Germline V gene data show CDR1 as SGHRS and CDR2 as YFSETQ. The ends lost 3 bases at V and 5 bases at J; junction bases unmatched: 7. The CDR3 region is CASSSRAGLADEQYF. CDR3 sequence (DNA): TGCGCCAGCAGCTCCAGGGCGGGACTAGCGGACGAGCAGTACTTC. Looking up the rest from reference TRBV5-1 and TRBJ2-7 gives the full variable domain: KAGVTQTPRYLIKTRGQQVTLSCSPISGHRSVSWYQQTPGQGLQFLFEYFSETQRNKGNFPGRFSGRQFSNSRSEMNVSTLELGDSALYLCASSSRAGLADEQYFGPGTRLTVT.

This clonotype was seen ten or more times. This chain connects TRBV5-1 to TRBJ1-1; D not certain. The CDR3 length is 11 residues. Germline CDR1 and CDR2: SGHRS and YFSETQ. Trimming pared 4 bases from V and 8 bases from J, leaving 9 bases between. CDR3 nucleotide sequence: TGCGCCAGCAGCAACCAACTAGAAGCTTTCTTT. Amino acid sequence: CASSNQLEAFF.

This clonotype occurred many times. DNA for the CDR3: TGTGCCAGCAGGACGGGAGGGCCGGATGAGCAGTTCTTC. As protein: CASRTGGPDEQFF. J is TRBJ2-1 and V is TRBV7-8; 8 bases are shared with TRBD2. The J segment lost 8 bases and the V segment lost 6 bases, leaving 6 bases of the junction unmatched. Germline-derived CDR1 and CDR2 are SGHVS and FQNEAQ. This CDR3 has 13 amino acids.

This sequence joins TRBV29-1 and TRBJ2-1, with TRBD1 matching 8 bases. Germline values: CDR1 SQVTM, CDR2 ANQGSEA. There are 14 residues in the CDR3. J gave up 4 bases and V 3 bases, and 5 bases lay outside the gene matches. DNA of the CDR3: TGCAGCGTTGAGCCGGGACAGGCATACAATGAGCAGTTCTTC. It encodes CSVEPGQAYNEQFF.

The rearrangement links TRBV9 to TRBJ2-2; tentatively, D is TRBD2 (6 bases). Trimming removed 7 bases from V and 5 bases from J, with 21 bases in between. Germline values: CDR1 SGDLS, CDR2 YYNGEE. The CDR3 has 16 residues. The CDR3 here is CASGREVAVGTGELFF. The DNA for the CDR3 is TGTGCCAGCGGGAGAGAGGTAGCGGTGGGGACCGGGGAGCTGTTTTTT.

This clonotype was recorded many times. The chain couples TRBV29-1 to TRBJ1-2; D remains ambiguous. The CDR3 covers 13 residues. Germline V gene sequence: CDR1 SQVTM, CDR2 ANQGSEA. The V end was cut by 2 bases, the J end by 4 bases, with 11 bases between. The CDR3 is CSVELGIGYGYTF. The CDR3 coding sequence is TGCAGCGTTGAATTGGGAATTGGCTATGGCTACACCTTC.

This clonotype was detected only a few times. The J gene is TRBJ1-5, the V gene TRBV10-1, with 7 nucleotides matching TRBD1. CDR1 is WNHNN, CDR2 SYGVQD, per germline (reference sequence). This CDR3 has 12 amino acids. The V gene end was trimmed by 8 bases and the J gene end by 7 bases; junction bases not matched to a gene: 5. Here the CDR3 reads CASGTDRQPQHF. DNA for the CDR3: TGCGCCAGCGGGACAGATAGGCAGCCCCAGCATTTT.

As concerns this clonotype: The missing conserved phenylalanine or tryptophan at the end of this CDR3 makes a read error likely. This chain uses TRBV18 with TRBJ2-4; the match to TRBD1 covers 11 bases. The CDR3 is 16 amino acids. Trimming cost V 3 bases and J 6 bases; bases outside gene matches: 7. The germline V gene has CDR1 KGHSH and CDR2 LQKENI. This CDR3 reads CASSPPGQGVSNIQYL. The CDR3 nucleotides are TGTGCCAGCTCACCTCCGGGACAGGGGGTCTCAAACATTCAGTACCTC.

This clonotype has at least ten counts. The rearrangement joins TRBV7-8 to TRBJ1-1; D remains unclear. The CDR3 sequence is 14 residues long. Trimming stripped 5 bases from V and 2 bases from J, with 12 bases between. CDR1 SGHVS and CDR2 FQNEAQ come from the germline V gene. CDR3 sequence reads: CASSTNLGNTEAFF. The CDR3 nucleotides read TGTGCCAGCAGCACAAATCTGGGTAACACTGAAGCTTTCTTT.

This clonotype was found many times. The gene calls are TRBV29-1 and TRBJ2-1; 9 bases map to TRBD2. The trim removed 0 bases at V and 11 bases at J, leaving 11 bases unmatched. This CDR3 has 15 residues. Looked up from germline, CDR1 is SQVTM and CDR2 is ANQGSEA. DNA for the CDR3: TGCAGCGTTGAAGAGTTTACTAGCGGGCAGGGGCAGCAGTTCTTC. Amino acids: CSVEEFTSGQGQQFF.

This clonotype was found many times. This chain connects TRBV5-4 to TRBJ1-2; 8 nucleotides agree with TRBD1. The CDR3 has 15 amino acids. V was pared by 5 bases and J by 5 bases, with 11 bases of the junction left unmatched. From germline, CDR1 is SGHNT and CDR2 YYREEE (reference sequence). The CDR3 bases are TGTGCCAGCAGTGCCGGGCAGGGGGCTTCTTATGGCTACACCTTC. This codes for CASSAGQGASYGYTF.